This T cell receptor (beta chain) was obtained from a study of T cells in Graves' hyperthyroidism and ophthalmopathy. Study-level background: At the time of initial diagnosis and before any treatment, peripheral blood was collected.

Researchers defined stable Graves' hyperthyroidism as no ophthalmopathy progression within 18 months. Fresh peripheral blood, under 11 ml, yielded the PBMCs. This clonotype was observed a few times. RNA transcripts provided the source from which TCR beta CDR3 regions were amplified. The HTBI primer set drove a first-round RT-PCR of the TCR CDR3. TCRdb passed the multiplex PCR reads through MiXCR, listing each CDR3 protein once. The data show about 350,000 distinct CDR3 sequences, with about 15% seen just once and 20% to 25% held by the top ten. Germline assignment: CDR1 MNHEY and CDR2 SVGEGT. The CDR3 covers 19 residues. Trimming left V 0 bases short and J 0 bases short, with 19 bases between.

The sequence was collected from a woman under 40 with Graves' hyperthyroidism. The chain uses TRBV6-2 or TRBV6-3 and TRBJ2-3; D remains ambiguous. Sequencing used blood. As DNA, the CDR3 is TGTGCCAGCAGTTACTCGATAGTTGGACGCAGCATGAGCACAGATACGCAGTATTTT. Encoded protein: CASSYSIVGRSMSTDTQYF.